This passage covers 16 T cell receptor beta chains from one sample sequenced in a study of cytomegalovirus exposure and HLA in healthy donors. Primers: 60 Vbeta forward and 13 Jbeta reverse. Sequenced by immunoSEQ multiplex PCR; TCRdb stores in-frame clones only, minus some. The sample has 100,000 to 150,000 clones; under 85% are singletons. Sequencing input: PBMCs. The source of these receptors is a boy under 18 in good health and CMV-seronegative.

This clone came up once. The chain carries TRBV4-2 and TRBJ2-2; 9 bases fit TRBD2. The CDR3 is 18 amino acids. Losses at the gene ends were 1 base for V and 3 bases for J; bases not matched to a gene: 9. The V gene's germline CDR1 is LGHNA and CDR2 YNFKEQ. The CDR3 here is CASSQAPISGGYTGELFF. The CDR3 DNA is TGTGCCAGCAGCCAAGCCCCAATTAGCGGGGGTTACACCGGGGAGCTGTTTTTT.

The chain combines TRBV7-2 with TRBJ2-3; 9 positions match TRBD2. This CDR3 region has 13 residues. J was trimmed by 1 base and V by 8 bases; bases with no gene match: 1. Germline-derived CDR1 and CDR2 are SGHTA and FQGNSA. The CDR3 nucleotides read TGTGCCAGCCAGCGGGGGGGCACAGATACGCAGTATTTT. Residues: CASQRGGTDTQYF. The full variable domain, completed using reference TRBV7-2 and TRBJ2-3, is GAGVSQSPSNKVTEKGKDVELRCDPISGHTALYWYRQSLGQGLEFLIYFQGNSAPDKSGLPSDRFSAERTGGSVSTLTIQRTQQEDSAVYLCASQRGGTDTQYFGPGTRLTVL.

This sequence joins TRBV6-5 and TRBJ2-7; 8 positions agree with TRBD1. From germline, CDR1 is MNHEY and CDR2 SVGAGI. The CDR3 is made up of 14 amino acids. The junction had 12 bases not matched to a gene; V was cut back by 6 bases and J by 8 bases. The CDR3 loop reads CASSPGTGSLQQYF. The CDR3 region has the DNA TGTGCCAGCAGCCCCGGGACAGGATCCCTTCAGCAGTACTTC.

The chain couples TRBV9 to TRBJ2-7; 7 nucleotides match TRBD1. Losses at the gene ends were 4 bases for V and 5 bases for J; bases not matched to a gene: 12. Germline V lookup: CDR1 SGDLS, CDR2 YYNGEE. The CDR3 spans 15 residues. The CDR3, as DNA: TGTGCCAGCAGCCCCCGACAGGGAGACGGGGACGAGCAGTACTTC. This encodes CASSPRQGDGDEQYF.

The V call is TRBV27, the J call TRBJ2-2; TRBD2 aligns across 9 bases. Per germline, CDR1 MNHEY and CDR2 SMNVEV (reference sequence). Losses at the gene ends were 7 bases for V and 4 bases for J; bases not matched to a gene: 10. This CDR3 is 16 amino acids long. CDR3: CASTFSSGDFTGELFF. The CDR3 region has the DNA TGTGCCAGCACCTTTTCTAGCGGGGATTTCACCGGGGAGCTGTTTTTT.

The CDR3 DNA reads as TGTGCCAGCAGCTTAAGGGACAGTAGCTCTGGGGCCAACGTCCTGACTTTC. As protein: CASSLRDSSSGANVLTF. This chain connects TRBV7-2 to TRBJ2-6; 7 nucleotides align to TRBD1. The germline CDR1 and CDR2 sequences are SGHTA and FQGNSA. Trimming removed 2 bases from V and 0 bases from J; junction bases left unmatched: 4. The CDR3 covers 17 residues. Variable domain in full (rest from reference TRBV7-2 and TRBJ2-6): GAGVSQSPSNKVTEKGKDVELRCDPISGHTALYWYRQSLGQGLEFLIYFQGNSAPDKSGLPSDRFSAERTGGSVSTLTIQRTQQEDSAVYLCASSLRDSSSGANVLTFGAGSRLTVL.

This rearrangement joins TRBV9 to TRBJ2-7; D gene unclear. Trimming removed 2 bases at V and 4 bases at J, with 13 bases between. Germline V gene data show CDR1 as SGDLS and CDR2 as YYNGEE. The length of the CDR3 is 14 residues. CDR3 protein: CASSVGGLTYEQYF. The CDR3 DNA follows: TGTGCCAGCAGCGTTGGTGGTTTGACTTACGAGCAGTACTTC.

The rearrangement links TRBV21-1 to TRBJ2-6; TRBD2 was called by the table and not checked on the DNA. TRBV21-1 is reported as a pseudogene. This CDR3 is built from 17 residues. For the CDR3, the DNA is TGTGCCAGCAGCTTCCAGCGGGGGGGCCCTGGGGCCAACGTCCTGACTTTC. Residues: CASSFQRGGPGANVLTF.

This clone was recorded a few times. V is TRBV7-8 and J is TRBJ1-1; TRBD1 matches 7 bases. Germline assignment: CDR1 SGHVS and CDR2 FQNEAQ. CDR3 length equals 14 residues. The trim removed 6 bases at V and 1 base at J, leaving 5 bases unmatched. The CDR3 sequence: CASRDRDRNTEAFF. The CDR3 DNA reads TGTGCCAGCAGAGACCGGGACAGGAACACTGAAGCTTTCTTT.

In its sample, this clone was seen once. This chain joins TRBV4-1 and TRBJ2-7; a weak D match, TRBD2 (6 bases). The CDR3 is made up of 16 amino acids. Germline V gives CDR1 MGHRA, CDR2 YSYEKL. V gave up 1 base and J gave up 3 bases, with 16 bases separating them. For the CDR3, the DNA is TGCGCCAGCAGCCAAGCGCCGGGACTGGGTTACTACGAGCAGTACTTC. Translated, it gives CASSQAPGLGYYEQYF.

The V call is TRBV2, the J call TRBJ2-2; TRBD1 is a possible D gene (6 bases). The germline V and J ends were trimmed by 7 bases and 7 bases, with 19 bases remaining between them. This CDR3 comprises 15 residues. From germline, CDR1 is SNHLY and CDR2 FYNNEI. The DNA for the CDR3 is TGTGCCAGCACCCCGTCAGGGGTATTAGTCGGGGAGCTGTTTTTT. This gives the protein CASTPSGVLVGELFF. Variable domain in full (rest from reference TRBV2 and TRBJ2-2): EPEVTQTPSHQVTQMGQEVILRCVPISNHLYFYWYRQILGQKVEFLVSFYNNEISEKSEIFDDQFSVERPDGSNFTLKIRSTKLEDSAMYFCASTPSGVLVGELFFGEGSRLTVL.

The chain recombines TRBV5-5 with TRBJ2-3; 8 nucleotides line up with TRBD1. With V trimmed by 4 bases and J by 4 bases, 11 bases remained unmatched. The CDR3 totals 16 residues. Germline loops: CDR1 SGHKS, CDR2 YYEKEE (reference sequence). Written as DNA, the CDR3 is TGTGCCAGCAGCCGAACCGGGACAGGATTCGCAGATACGCAGTATTTT. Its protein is CASSRTGTGFADTQYF.

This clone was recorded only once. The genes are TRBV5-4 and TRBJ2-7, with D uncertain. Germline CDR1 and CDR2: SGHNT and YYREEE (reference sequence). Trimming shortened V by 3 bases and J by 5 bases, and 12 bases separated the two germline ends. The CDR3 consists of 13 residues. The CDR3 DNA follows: TGTGCCAGCAGCTCCGACATGTTTGACGAGCAGTACTTC. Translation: CASSSDMFDEQYF.

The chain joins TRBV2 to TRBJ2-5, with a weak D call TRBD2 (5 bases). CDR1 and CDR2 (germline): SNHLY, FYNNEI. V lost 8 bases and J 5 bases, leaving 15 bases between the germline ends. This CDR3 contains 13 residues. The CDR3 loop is CASPHSGGETQYF. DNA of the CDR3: TGTGCCAGCCCCCATTCGGGCGGGGAGACCCAGTACTTC.

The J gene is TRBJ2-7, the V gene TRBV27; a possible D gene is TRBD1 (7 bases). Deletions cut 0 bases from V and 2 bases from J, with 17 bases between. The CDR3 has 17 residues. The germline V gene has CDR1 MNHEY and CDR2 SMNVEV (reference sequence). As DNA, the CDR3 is TGTGCCAGCAGTTTATCTTGGCGGGACAGTAGTACCTACGAGCAGTACTTC. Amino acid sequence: CASSLSWRDSSTYEQYF.

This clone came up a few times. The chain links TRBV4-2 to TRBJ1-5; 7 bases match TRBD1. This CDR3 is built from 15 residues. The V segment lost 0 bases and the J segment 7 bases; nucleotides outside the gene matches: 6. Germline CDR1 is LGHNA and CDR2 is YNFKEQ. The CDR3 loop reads CASSQDRSGGQPQHF. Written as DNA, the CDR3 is TGTGCCAGCAGCCAAGATCGTTCAGGGGGACAGCCCCAGCATTTT.